The 12 T cell receptor beta chains reported below all come from one sample, sequenced in a study of CD8+ T cells in alopecia areata. RNA extraction and reverse transcription yielded cDNA as sequencing template. TCRdb's copy holds only in-frame clones and misses some; the assay was immunoSEQ multiplex PCR. The table lists 90,000 to 100,000 clones, 35% to 45% of them singletons. Sequencing was performed on CD4+ T cells sorted from blood. The source of these receptors is a human donor with alopecia areata.

This clone was seen only a few times. The V gene is TRBV2, the J gene TRBJ2-3; D perhaps matches TRBD1 (6 bases). This CDR3 spans 14 amino acids. CDR1 is SNHLY, CDR2 FYNNEI, per germline. V was clipped by 6 bases and J by 6 bases, with 16 bases between them. The CDR3 protein is CASRDDRRGDTQYF. Here the CDR3 DNA reads TGTGCCAGCAGGGACGACAGGCGAGGGGATACGCAGTATTTT.

In its sample, this clone was seen a few times. V gene TRBV7-3 combines with J gene TRBJ2-3; TRBD2 matches 12 bases. From germline, CDR1 is SGHTA and CDR2 FQGTGA. This CDR3 comprises 16 residues. V was pared by 4 bases and J by 4 bases, with 6 bases of the junction left unmatched. CDR3 in amino acids: CASSSTSGGGSDTQYF. The CDR3 region has the DNA TGTGCCAGCAGCTCGACTAGCGGGGGCGGGTCAGATACGCAGTATTTT. The whole variable domain, filled in from reference TRBV7-3 and TRBJ2-3, reads GAGVSQTPSNKVTEKGKYVELRCDPISGHTALYWYRQSLGQGPEFLIYFQGTGAADDSGLPNDRFFAVRPEGSVSTLKIQRTERGDSAVYLCASSSTSGGGSDTQYFGPGTRLTVL.

This chain uses TRBV7-9 with TRBJ2-5; D remains unclear. Trimming shortened V by 6 bases and J by 1 base, and 6 bases separated the two germline ends. Germline V gene data show CDR1 as SEHNR and CDR2 as FQNEAQ (reference sequence). The CDR3 has 12 amino acids. The chain's CDR3 is CASRGSQETQYF. The CDR3, as DNA: TGTGCCAGCAGGGGGTCCCAAGAGACCCAGTACTTC.

This sequence joins TRBV29-1 and TRBJ2-2; the D is unclear. Germline V gives CDR1 SQVTM, CDR2 ANQGSEA. This CDR3 region has 13 residues. Between the trimmed V and J ends, which lost 7 bases and 2 bases, there was a span of 11 bases. Here the CDR3 reads CSGDSLNTGELFF. CDR3 DNA: TGCAGCGGGGATAGCCTTAACACCGGGGAGCTGTTTTTT.

There are a few counts of this clone. The chain joins TRBV9 to TRBJ2-1, with D tentatively TRBD2 (6 bases). Deletions cut 0 bases from V and 4 bases from J, with 14 bases between. This CDR3 has 16 amino acids. The germline gives CDR1 SGDLS, CDR2 YYNGEE. CDR3 DNA sequence: TGTGCCAGCAGCGTAGTAGACGGGAGAAGGTACAATGAGCAGTTCTTC. This translates into CASSVVDGRRYNEQFF.

This clone was picked up a small number of times. The chain has TRBV2 and TRBJ1-4; tentative D call: TRBD1 (5 bases). Trimming shortened V by 7 bases and J by 0 bases, and 9 bases separated the two germline ends. The CDR3 totals 14 residues. Germline V lookup: CDR1 SNHLY, CDR2 FYNNEI. CDR3 sequence: CASKETATNEKLFF. The CDR3, as DNA: TGTGCCAGCAAGGAGACAGCAACTAATGAAAAACTGTTTTTT.

This clone was counted a few times. The rearrangement uses TRBV19 and TRBJ1-1, with a tentative D call TRBD1 (5 bases). The ends were cut back, 6 bases at V and 8 bases at J, with 10 bases in the middle. In germline, CDR1 is LNHDA, CDR2 SQIVND (reference sequence). The CDR3 extends over 11 amino acids. Written as DNA, the CDR3 is TGTGCCAGTAGCCCAGGGCTAGAAGCTTTCTTT. This translates into CASSPGLEAFF. The full variable domain, with the rest looked up from reference TRBV19 and TRBJ1-1, is DGGITQSPKYLFRKEGQNVTLSCEQNLNHDAMYWYRQDPGQGLRLIYYSQIVNDFQKGDIAEGYSVSREKKESFPLTVTSAQKNPTAFYLCASSPGLEAFFGQGTRLTVV.

The rearrangement uses TRBV2 and TRBJ2-7, with TRBD1 matching over 8 bases. Germline V gene data show CDR1 as SNHLY and CDR2 as FYNNEI. Trimming cost V 3 bases and J 0 bases; bases outside gene matches: 4. The CDR3 totals 15 residues. The CDR3 protein is CASSDPGQGSYEQYF. For the CDR3, the DNA is TGTGCCAGCAGTGATCCTGGACAGGGCTCCTACGAGCAGTACTTC.

This chain links TRBV7-2 with TRBJ2-5; no clear D gene. Germline V CDR1 and CDR2: SGHTA, FQGNSA. The V end was cut by 1 base, the J end by 2 bases, with 14 bases between. There are 16 residues in the CDR3. CDR3 protein: CASSLGSSKAQETQYF. CDR3 DNA: TGTGCCAGCAGCTTAGGTTCCTCCAAAGCACAAGAGACCCAGTACTTC.

The chain combines TRBV6-5 with TRBJ2-7; 8 bases agree with TRBD2. The CDR3 contains 13 residues. Germline-derived CDR1 and CDR2 are MNHEY and SVGAGI. Trimming at V came to 5 bases and at J to 3 bases, leaving 3 bases not matched to a gene. The CDR3 spells CASSAGGYYEQYF. CDR3 nucleotide sequence: TGTGCCAGCAGTGCGGGGGGATACTACGAGCAGTACTTC.

The chain links TRBV12-5 to TRBJ2-3; 15 nucleotides align to TRBD2. Germline CDR1 is LGHNT and CDR2 is FRNRAP. V lost 0 bases to trimming and J lost 4 bases; unmatched junction nucleotides: 5. The CDR3 has 18 residues. CDR3 nucleotide sequence: TGTGCTAGTGGTTTGGTACTCCGGACTAGCGGGGGGGCAGATACGCAGTATTTT. Its translation is CASGLVLRTSGGADTQYF.

The V and J genes are TRBV11-2 and TRBJ2-5, with TRBD1 as a possible D gene (5 bases). Germline CDR1 reads SGHAT; CDR2 reads FQNNGV. V lost 2 bases, J lost 2 bases, and 12 bases lay in between. CDR3 length equals 15 residues. As DNA, the CDR3 is TGTGCCAGCAGCTTAAGAACAGGACAACAAGAGACCCAGTACTTC. This codes for CASSLRTGQQETQYF.